This entry is about one T cell receptor beta chain. As originally analysed: Cell counts per sample came from amplifying reference gene primers. Sequencing used immunoSEQ multiplex PCR; TCRdb keeps in-frame clones, though not all of them. D and trimming come from the DNA, and the V and J calls and clone size come from that table. The sample lists roughly 200,000 clones; around 80% were seen once. The junction had 14 bases not matched to a gene; V was cut back by 3 bases and J by 5 bases. Per germline, CDR1 KGHDR and CDR2 SFDVKD. The CDR3 sequence is 18 residues long. This entry belongs to a study of blood T cell repertoires in COVID-19.

Sequencing input: peripheral blood. This sequence originates from a woman between 65 and 79 years old with acute or convalescent COVID-19. This chain links TRBV24-1 with TRBJ2-1; 8 bases fit TRBD2. DNA of the CDR3: TGTGCCACCAGTGATCCCGCCGTTGGAAGCGGGAGCGACAATGAGCAGTTCTTC. Residues: CATSDPAVGSGSDNEQFF.